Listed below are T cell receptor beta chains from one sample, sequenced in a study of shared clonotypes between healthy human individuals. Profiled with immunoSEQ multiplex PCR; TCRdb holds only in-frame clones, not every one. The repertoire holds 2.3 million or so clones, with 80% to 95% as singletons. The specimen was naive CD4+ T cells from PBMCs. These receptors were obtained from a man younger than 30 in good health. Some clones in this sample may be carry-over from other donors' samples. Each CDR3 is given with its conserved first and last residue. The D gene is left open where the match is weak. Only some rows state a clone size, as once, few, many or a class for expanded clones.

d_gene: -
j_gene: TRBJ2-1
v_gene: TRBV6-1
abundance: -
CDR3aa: CASSVKGIGEQFF
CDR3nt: TGTGCCAGCAGTGTGAAGGGAATAGGTGAGCAGTTCTTC

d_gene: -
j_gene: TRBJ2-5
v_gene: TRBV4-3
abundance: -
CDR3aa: CASSQNPAAAETQYF
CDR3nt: TGCGCCAGCAGCCAAAATCCCGCAGCTGCCGAGACCCAGTACTTC

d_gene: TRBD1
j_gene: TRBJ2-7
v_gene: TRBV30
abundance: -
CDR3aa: CAWSQGAGYEQYF
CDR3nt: TGTGCCTGGAGTCAGGGGGCGGGTTACGAGCAGTACTTC

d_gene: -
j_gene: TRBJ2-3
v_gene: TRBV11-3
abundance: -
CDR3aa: CASSLTRSSTDTQYF
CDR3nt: TGTGCCAGCAGCTTGACCCGATCTAGCACAGATACGCAGTATTTT

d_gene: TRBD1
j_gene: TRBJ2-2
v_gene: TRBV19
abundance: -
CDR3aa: CASSRFGQGGYTGELFF
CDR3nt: TGTGCCAGTAGTCGTTTCGGACAGGGGGGCTACACCGGGGAGCTGTTTTTT

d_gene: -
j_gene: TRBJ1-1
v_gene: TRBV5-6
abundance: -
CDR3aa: CASSFPDPSEAFF
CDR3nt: TGTGCCAGCAGCTTCCCGGACCCCTCAGAAGCTTTCTTT

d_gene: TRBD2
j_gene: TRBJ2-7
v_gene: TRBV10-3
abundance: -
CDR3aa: CAISTPGLGLDEQYF
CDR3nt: TGTGCCATCAGCACACCGGGACTAGGTTTGGACGAGCAGTACTTC

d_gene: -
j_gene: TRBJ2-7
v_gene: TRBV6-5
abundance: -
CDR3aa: CASSRDLLTYEQYF
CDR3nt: TGTGCCAGCAGCCGGGACCTTTTAACCTACGAGCAGTACTTC

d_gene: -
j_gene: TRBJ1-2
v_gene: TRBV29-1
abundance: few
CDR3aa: CSVESLYGYTF
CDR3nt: TGCAGCGTTGAATCTCTTTATGGCTACACCTTC

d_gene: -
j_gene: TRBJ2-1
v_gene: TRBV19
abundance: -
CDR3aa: CASSIILTTYNEQFF
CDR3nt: TGTGCCAGTAGTATAATCCTAACCACCTACAATGAGCAGTTCTTC

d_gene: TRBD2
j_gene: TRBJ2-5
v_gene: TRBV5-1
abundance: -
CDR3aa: CASSLYRGRSSGSQETQYF
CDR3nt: TGCGCCAGCAGCTTATATAGGGGAAGGTCTAGCGGATCCCAAGAGACCCAGTACTTC

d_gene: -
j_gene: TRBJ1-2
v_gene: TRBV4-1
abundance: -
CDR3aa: CASSQGGGRGYGYTF
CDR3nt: TGCGCCAGCAGCCAAGGGGGGGGGCGAGGCTATGGCTACACCTTC

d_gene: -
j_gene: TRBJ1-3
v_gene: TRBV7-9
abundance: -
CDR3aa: CASSLALGTGNTIYF
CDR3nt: TGTGCCAGCAGCTTAGCGCTCGGAACCGGAAACACCATATATTTT

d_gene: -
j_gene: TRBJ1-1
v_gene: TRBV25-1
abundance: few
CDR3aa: CASSRGSTEAFF
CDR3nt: TGTGCCAGCTCGCGGGGGAGCACTGAAGCTTTCTTT

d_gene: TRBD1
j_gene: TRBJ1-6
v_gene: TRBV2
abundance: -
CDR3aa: CASKYDRDPLHF
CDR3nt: TGTGCCAGCAAATACGACAGGGATCCCCTCCACTTT

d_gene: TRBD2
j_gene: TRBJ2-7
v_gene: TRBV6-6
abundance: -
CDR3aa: CASSYVLSGPNEQYF
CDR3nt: TGTGCCAGCAGTTACGTTCTTAGCGGGCCCAACGAGCAGTACTTC

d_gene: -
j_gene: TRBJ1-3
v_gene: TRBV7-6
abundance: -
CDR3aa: CASSFGGQGGNTIYF
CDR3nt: TGTGCCAGCAGCTTTGGGGGGCAAGGTGGAAACACCATATATTTT

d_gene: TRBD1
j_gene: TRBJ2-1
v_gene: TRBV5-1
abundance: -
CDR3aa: CASSQGQAHHNEQFF
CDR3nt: TGCGCCAGCAGCCAAGGACAGGCCCACCACAATGAGCAGTTCTTC

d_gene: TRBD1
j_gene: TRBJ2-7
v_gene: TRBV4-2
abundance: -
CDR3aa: CASSTTGGKLNEQYF
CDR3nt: TGTGCCAGCAGCACTACAGGGGGCAAATTGAACGAGCAGTACTTC

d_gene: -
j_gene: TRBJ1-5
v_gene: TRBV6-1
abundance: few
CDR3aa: CASRGHPDQPQHF
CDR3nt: TGTGCCAGCAGGGGACATCCGGATCAGCCCCAGCATTTT

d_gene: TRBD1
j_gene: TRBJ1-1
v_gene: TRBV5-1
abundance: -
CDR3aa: CASSLQGAYTEAFF
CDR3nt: TGCGCCAGCAGCTTGCAGGGGGCGTACACTGAAGCTTTCTTT

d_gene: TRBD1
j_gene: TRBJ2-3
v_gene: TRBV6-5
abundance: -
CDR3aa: CASSKQGAVADTQYF
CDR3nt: TGTGCCAGCAGTAAACAGGGGGCAGTAGCAGATACGCAGTATTTT

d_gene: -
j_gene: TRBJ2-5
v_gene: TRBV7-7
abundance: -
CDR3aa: CASKGSGSAETQYF
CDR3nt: TGTGCCAGCAAAGGTTCGGGGTCGGCAGAGACCCAGTACTTC